A selection of T cell receptor beta chains follows, all from one sample in a study of T cell responses to AZD1222 COVID-19 vaccine. Assay: immunoSEQ multiplex PCR; the TCRdb copy retains only in-frame clones and omits some. The profile shows some 98,000 clones, about 88% of them singletons. Source: peripheral blood, taken on day 0 of AZD1222 vaccination. Receptors originate from an adult in good health. Both conserved end residues are part of each CDR3. D genes are given only for firm matches. Size is stated for part of the rows, as once, few or many counts, or as a class when the clone is expanded.

TGCGCCAGCAGCTCCGGACAGGGGTTGTACGAGCAGTACTTC,CASSSGQGLYEQYF,TRBV5-1,TRBD1,TRBJ2-7,few,14
TGTGCCAGCAGCCCGTTAGCGGGGGGGCCCCAAGATACGCAGTATTTT,CASSPLAGGPQDTQYF,TRBV6-4,TRBD2,TRBJ2-3,-,16
TGTGCCAGCAGTTACTCATGGGCAAGCTCCTACGAGCAGTACTTC,CASSYSWASSYEQYF,TRBV6-5,-,TRBJ2-7,once,15
TGCGCCAGCAGTGTGTCGGGGAGAAGGGAGGGGATGGGCAATGAGCAGTTCTTC,CASSVSGRREGMGNEQFF,TRBV10-1,TRBD2,TRBJ2-1,-,18
TGTGCCTGGAGGGGTTTAAACTATGGCTACACCTTC,CAWRGLNYGYTF,TRBV30,-,TRBJ1-2,-,12
TGTGCCAGCAGCTTTCTAGCGGTAGATACGCAGTATTTT,CASSFLAVDTQYF,TRBV7-2,TRBD2,TRBJ2-3,-,13
TGTGCCAGCAGTCCGACAGGGCTCTCTGGAAACACCATATATTTT,CASSPTGLSGNTIYF,TRBV2,TRBD1,TRBJ1-3,-,15
TGTGCCAGCAGCTCGGGACTAGCGGGGGGTACCGGGGAGCTGTTTTTT,CASSSGLAGGTGELFF,TRBV6-6,TRBD2,TRBJ2-2,-,16
TGTGCCAGTAGTATGACCGTACAGGCGCGATATGGCTACACCTTC,CASSMTVQARYGYTF,TRBV19,-,TRBJ1-2,-,15
TGTGCCAGCAGTTGGGAGTTCCAAGAGACCCAGTACTTC,CASSWEFQETQYF,TRBV5-5,-,TRBJ2-5,once,13
TGTGCCAGCAGCTTGGTGGGCAGGCAGGGGGAAGCTTTCTTT,CASSLVGRQGEAFF,TRBV5-6,-,TRBJ1-1,-,14
TGTGCCAGCAAAGGACGGCCCGATAATTCACCCCTCCACTTT,CASKGRPDNSPLHF,TRBV5-6,-,TRBJ1-6,-,14
TGTGCCATCAGTGATTCGGGGGGGGCGTACAATGAGCAGTTCTTC,CAISDSGGAYNEQFF,TRBV10-3,TRBD2,TRBJ2-1,-,15
TGTGCCAGCAGCTCAGAAGCCGGGACAGGGTATGGCGGGGAGCTGTTTTTT,CASSSEAGTGYGGELFF,TRBV7-8,TRBD1,TRBJ2-2,-,17
TGTGCCAGCAGCTCCGGACTAGCGGGGGGCTACGAGCAGTACTTC,CASSSGLAGGYEQYF,TRBV7-2,TRBD2,TRBJ2-7,few,15
TGTGCCATCAGTGATTCAAAAGGGGGAACCTATGGCTACACCTTC,CAISDSKGGTYGYTF,TRBV10-3,-,TRBJ1-2,-,15
TGTGCCAGCAGTCCGGGACAGGCGACCACTGAAGCTTTCTTT,CASSPGQATTEAFF,TRBV6-5,TRBD1,TRBJ1-1,-,14
TGTGCCAGCAGCCGGACAGGGATCAATGAGCAGTTCTTC,CASSRTGINEQFF,TRBV11-3,TRBD1,TRBJ2-1,-,13
TGTGCCAGCAGTCCCAGACTAGCGGGGGGGCGGTCGCAGTATTTT,CASSPRLAGGRSQYF,TRBV7-2,TRBD2,TRBJ2-3,-,15
TGTGCCACCAGCAGCGACACGAAAGGAAATGAAAAACTGTTTTTT,CATSSDTKGNEKLFF,TRBV15,-,TRBJ1-4,-,15
TGCGCCAGCAGCGCCGACAACTATGGCTACACCTTC,CASSADNYGYTF,TRBV5-1,-,TRBJ1-2,-,12
TGTGCCAGCAGCTTGGGCTATAATTCACCCCTCCACTTT,CASSLGYNSPLHF,TRBV5-4,-,TRBJ1-6,-,13
TGTGCCATCAGTGAGCTAGGACAGAGGAACACTGAAGCTTTCTTT,CAISELGQRNTEAFF,TRBV10-3,-,TRBJ1-1,-,15
TGTGCCAGCTCGAGGACAGGGGGCAACTATGGCTACACCTTC,CASSRTGGNYGYTF,TRBV2,TRBD1,TRBJ1-2,-,14
TGTGCCAGCTCACCACGAACAGGGGGGACTGACACTGAAGCTTTCTTT,CASSPRTGGTDTEAFF,TRBV18,TRBD1,TRBJ1-1,-,16
TGTGCCAGCAAAATGTCCAGGACAGCTTTTTTCACTGAAGCTTTCTTT,CASKMSRTAFFTEAFF,TRBV7-8,-,TRBJ1-1,-,16
TGTGCCAGTAGTGGGACAGGGAGCAATCAGCCCCAGCATTTT,CASSGTGSNQPQHF,TRBV19,TRBD1,TRBJ1-5,-,14
TGTGCCAGCAGGACTAGCGGGGCGCCAGATACGCAGTATTTT,CASRTSGAPDTQYF,TRBV2,TRBD2,TRBJ2-3,-,14
TGTGCCAGTAACCAGCCTAATGAAAAACTGTTTTTT,CASNQPNEKLFF,TRBV7-2,-,TRBJ1-4,-,12
TGTGCCAGCAGCACAGCTGAAGGGGGGACCGGGGAGCTGTTTTTT,CASSTAEGGTGELFF,TRBV7-2,-,TRBJ2-2,-,15
TGTGCCACTAAGACGGATAGTCTCTCTGGAAACACCATATATTTT,CATKTDSLSGNTIYF,TRBV6-5,-,TRBJ1-3,-,15
TGTGCCAGCAGCCTTGGACAGGGGACCTTCAATCAGCCCCAGCATTTT,CASSLGQGTFNQPQHF,TRBV2,TRBD1,TRBJ1-5,-,16
TGCGCCAGCAGTGTCCGGGACAGGGATGATGGCTACACCTTC,CASSVRDRDDGYTF,TRBV10-2,TRBD1,TRBJ1-2,-,14
TGTGCCAGCAGCTTAAATGCCCCAAGTGAGCAGTTCTTC,CASSLNAPSEQFF,TRBV11-3,-,TRBJ2-1,-,13
TGTGCCAGCAGCCAAGAACAGGGCTACGAGCAGTACTTC,CASSQEQGYEQYF,TRBV3-1/TRBV3-2,-,TRBJ2-7,-,13
TGTGCCAGTAGTATCCTGACAGGGTATCAGCCCCAGCATTTT,CASSILTGYQPQHF,TRBV19,TRBD1,TRBJ1-5,-,14
TGTGCCAGCAGCGCCCACGGACCTCAGGGACCTGGAAACACCATATATTTT,CASSAHGPQGPGNTIYF,TRBV9,-,TRBJ1-3,-,17
TGTGCCAGTAGAGGACAGTCGAACACCGGGGAGCTGTTTTTT,CASRGQSNTGELFF,TRBV19,-,TRBJ2-2,-,14
TGCGCCAGCAGCCGGGGGCAGGGGAGAGTATACGAGCAGTACTTC,CASSRGQGRVYEQYF,TRBV5-1,-,TRBJ2-7,-,15
TGTGCCAGCGATAGGGGGCCCTATGGCTACACCTTC,CASDRGPYGYTF,TRBV28,TRBD1,TRBJ1-2,-,12
TGTGCCAGCAGTGAGACAGGGAGCGACAGCAATCAGCCCCAGCATTTT,CASSETGSDSNQPQHF,TRBV2,TRBD1,TRBJ1-5,-,16
TGTGCCAGCAGTTCCCAGGGGTATGGCTACACCTTC,CASSSQGYGYTF,TRBV28,-,TRBJ1-2,-,12
TGTGCCAGCAGTTACACTCCGAACTATGGCTACACCTTC,CASSYTPNYGYTF,TRBV6-5,-,TRBJ1-2,-,13
TGTGCCAGCAGTGGGCCCATGACAGGGCGCTATAATTCACCCCTCCACTTT,CASSGPMTGRYNSPLHF,TRBV2,TRBD1,TRBJ1-6,-,17
TGTGCCAGCAGCCAGAATGGACAGGGTTGGTCACCCCTCCACTTT,CASSQNGQGWSPLHF,TRBV3-1/TRBV3-2,TRBD1,TRBJ1-6,-,15
TGTGCCAGCAGCCCGAAGGGGCAGGACTATGGCTACACCTTC,CASSPKGQDYGYTF,TRBV7-2,-,TRBJ1-2,-,14
TGTGCCAGCAGCTTTCAGACAGGAGGATTTTACGAGCAGTACTTC,CASSFQTGGFYEQYF,TRBV3-1/TRBV3-2,-,TRBJ2-7,-,15
TGTGCCAGCTCACGACAGGGGGCCGGCTATGGCTACACCTTC,CASSRQGAGYGYTF,TRBV18,TRBD1,TRBJ1-2,-,14
TGTGCCAGCAGTTTCACCTCCGGGACAGTCCATTCACCCCTCCACTTT,CASSFTSGTVHSPLHF,TRBV6-2/TRBV6-3,TRBD1,TRBJ1-6,-,16
TGCGCCAGCAGCCCCCAGACAGGGTCCCCTGAAAAACTGTTTTTT,CASSPQTGSPEKLFF,TRBV5-1,TRBD1,TRBJ1-4,few,15
TGTGCCAGCAGCGAAGGGACAGGGGGGAATCAGCCCCAGCATTTT,CASSEGTGGNQPQHF,TRBV7-9,TRBD1,TRBJ1-5,-,15
TGTGCCAGCAGCTTACTAGGCTCGGGAACAGATACGCAGTATTTT,CASSLLGSGTDTQYF,TRBV7-2,-,TRBJ2-3,-,15
TGTGCCAGTAGTGGCCGGACAGACCAAAATTCACCCCTCCACTTT,CASSGRTDQNSPLHF,TRBV19,-,TRBJ1-6,-,15
TGTGCCAGCAGCCTCAATCTGAATGAAAAACTGTTTTTT,CASSLNLNEKLFF,TRBV4-2,-,TRBJ1-4,-,13
TGTGCCAGCAGCCCGACTAGCGGGGGGTACACCGGGGAGCTGTTTTTT,CASSPTSGGYTGELFF,TRBV11-3,TRBD2,TRBJ2-2,-,16
TGCAGCGTCGGGACAGGGTCAAGCGGCTACACCTTC,CSVGTGSSGYTF,TRBV29-1,TRBD1,TRBJ1-2,-,12
TGTGCCAGCAGCTTGGGGCAGGGGGCGGTATCTGGCTACACCTTC,CASSLGQGAVSGYTF,TRBV5-4,TRBD1,TRBJ1-2,-,15
TGTGCCAGCAGCTTGGCTGGGACAGGGTTCAGAGAAAAACTGTTTTTT,CASSLAGTGFREKLFF,TRBV5-6,TRBD1,TRBJ1-4,-,16
TGTGCCAGCAGCCCAGGGGTTAGCAATGAGCAGTTCTTC,CASSPGVSNEQFF,TRBV6-2/TRBV6-3,-,TRBJ2-1,few,13